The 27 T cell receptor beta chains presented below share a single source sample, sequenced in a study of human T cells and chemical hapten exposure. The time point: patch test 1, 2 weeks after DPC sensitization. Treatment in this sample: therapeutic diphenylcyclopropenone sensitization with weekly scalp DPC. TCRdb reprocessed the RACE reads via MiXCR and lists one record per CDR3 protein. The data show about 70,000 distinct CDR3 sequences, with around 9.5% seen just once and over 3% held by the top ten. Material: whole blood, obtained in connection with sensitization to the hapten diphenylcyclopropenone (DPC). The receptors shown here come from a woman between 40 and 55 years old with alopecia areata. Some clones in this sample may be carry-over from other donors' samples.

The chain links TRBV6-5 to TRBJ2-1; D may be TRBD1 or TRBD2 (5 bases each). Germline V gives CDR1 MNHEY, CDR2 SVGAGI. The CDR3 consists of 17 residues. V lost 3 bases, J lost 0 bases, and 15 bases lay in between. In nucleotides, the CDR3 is TGTGCCAGCAGTTATAGGGTAGTGGGGGTCTCCTACAATGAGCAGTTCTTC. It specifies CASSYRVVGVSYNEQFF.

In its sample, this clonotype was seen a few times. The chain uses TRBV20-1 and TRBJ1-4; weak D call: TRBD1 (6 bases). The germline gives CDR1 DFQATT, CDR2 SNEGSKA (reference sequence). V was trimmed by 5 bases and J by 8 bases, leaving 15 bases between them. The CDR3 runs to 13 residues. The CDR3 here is CSAQEQGREKLFF. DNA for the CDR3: TGCAGTGCTCAAGAGCAGGGGAGGGAAAAACTGTTTTTT.

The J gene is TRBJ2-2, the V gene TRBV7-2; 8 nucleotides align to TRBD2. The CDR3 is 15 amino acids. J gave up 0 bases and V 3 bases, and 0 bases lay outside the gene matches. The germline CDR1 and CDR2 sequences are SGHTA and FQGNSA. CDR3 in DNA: TGTGCCAGCAGCTTGCGGGGGGCGAACACCGGGGAGCTGTTTTTT. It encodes CASSLRGANTGELFF.

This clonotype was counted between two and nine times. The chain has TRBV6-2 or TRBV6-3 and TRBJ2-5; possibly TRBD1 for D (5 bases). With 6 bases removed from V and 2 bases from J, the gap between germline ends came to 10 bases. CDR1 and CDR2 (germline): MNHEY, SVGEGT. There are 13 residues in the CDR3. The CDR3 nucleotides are TGTGCCAGCAGGGAGACAGTACAAGAGACCCAGTACTTC. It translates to CASRETVQETQYF.

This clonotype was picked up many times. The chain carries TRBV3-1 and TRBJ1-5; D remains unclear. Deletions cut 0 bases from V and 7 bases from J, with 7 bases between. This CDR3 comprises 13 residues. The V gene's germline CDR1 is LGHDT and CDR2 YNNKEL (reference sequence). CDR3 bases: TGTGCCAGCAGCCAAGATCTTTCCCAGCCCCAGCATTTT. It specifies CASSQDLSQPQHF.

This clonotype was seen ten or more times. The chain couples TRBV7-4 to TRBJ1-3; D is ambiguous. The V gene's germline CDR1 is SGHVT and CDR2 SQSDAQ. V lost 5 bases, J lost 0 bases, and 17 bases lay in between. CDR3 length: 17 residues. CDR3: CASSLTIGAPSGNTIYF. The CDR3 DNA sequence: TGTGCCAGCAGCCTCACGATTGGAGCCCCCTCTGGAAACACCATATATTTT.

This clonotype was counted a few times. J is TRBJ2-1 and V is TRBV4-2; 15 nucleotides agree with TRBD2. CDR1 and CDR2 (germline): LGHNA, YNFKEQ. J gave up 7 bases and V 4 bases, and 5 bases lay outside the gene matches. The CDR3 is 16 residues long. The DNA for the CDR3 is TGTGCCAGCAGCCCCACCGGGACTAGCGGGGGGAATGAGCAGTTCTTC. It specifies CASSPTGTSGGNEQFF.

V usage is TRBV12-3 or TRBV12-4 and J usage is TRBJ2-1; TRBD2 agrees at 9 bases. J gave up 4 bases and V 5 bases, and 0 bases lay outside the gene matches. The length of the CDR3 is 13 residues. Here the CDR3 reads CASSSGGYNEQFF. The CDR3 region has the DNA TGTGCCAGCAGTAGCGGGGGGTACAATGAGCAGTTCTTC.

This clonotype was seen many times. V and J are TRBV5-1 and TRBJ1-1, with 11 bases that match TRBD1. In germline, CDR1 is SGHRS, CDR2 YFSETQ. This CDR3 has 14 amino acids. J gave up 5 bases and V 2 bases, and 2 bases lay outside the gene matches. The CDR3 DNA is TGCGCCAGCAGCTTTGGACAGGGGGCAACTGAAGCTTTCTTT. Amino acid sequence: CASSFGQGATEAFF.

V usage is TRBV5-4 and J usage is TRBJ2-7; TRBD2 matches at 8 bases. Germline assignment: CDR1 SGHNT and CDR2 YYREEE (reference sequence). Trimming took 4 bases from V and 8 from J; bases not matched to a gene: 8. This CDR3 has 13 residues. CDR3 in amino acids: CASSTGLVGQQYF. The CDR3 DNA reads TGTGCCAGCAGCACGGGACTAGTCGGGCAGCAGTACTTC.

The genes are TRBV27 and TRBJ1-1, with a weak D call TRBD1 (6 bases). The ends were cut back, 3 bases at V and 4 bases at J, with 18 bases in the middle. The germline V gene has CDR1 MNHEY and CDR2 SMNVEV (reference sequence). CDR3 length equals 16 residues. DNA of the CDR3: TGTGCCAGCAGTTTTTATTACAGGGACCCGGGCACTGAAGCTTTCTTT. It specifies CASSFYYRDPGTEAFF.

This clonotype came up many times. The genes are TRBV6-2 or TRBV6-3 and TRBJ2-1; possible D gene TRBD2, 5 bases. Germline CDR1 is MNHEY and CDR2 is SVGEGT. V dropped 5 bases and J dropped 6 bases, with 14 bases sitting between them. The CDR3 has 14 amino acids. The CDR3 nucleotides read TGTGCCAGCAGTGGCCTAGGAGGCTCCAATGAGCAGTTCTTC. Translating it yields CASSGLGGSNEQFF.

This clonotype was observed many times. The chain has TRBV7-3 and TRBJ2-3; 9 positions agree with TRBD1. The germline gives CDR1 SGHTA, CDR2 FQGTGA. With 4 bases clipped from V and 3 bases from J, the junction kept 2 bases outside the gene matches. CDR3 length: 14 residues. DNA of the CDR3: TGTGCCAGCAGCTCCGGACAGGGGACAGATACGCAGTATTTT. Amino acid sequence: CASSSGQGTDTQYF.

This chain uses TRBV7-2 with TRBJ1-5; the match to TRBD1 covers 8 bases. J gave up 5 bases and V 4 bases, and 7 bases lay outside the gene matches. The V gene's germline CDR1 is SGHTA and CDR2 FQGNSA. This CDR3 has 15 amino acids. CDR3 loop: CASSSRTGTDQPQHF. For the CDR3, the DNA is TGTGCCAGCAGCTCCCGGACAGGGACCGATCAGCCCCAGCATTTT.

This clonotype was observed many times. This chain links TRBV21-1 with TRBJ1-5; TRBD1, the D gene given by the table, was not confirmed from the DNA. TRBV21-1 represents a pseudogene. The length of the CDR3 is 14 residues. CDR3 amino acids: CASSKAQGNQPQHF. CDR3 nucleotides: TGTGCCAGCAGCAAGGCTCAGGGGAATCAGCCCCAGCATTTT.

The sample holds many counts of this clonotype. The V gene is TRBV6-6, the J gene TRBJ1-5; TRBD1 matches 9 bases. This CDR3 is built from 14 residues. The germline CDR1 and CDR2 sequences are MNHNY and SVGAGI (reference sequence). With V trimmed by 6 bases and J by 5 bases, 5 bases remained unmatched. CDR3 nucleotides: TGTGCCAGCAGCCCGGACAGGGGCGATCAGCCCCAGCATTTT. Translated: CASSPDRGDQPQHF.

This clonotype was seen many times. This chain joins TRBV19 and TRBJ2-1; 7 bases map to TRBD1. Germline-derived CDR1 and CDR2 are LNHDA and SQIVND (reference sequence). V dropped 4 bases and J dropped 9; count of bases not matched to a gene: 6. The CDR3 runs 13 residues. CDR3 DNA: TGTGCCAGTAGTAACATCAGGGGGACTGAGCAGTTCTTC. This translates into CASSNIRGTEQFF.

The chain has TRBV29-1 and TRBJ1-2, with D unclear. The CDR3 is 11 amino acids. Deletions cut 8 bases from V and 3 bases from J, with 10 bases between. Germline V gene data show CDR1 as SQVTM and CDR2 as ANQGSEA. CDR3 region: CSLYGDYGYTF. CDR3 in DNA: TGCAGCCTTTATGGGGACTATGGCTACACCTTC.

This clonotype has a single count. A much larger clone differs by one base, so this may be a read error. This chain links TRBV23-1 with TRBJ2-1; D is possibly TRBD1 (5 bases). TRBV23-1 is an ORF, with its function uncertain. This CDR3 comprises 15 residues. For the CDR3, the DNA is TGCGTCAGCAGTCAATCAGGGTTCTCCTACAATGAGCAGTTCTTC. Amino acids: CVSSQSGFSYNEQFF.

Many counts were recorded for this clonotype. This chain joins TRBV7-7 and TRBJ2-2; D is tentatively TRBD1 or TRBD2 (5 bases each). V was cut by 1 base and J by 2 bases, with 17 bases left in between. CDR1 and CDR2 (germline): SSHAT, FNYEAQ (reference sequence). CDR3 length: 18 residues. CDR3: CASSLGRGAFGNTGELFF. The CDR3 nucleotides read TGTGCCAGCAGCTTAGGGAGAGGGGCTTTCGGCAACACCGGGGAGCTGTTTTTT.

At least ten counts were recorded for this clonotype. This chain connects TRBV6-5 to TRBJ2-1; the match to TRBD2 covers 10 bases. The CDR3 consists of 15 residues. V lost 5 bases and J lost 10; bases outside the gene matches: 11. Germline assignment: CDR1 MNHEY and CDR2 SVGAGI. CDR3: CASSPDERGGREQFF. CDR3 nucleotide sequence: TGTGCCAGCAGTCCGGATGAGCGGGGGGGCCGCGAGCAGTTCTTC.

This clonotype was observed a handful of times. CDR3 region: CASSSRQGSRANTGELFF. The CDR3 DNA reads as TGTGCCAGCAGCTCGAGACAGGGTTCGCGGGCGAACACCGGGGAGCTGTTTTTT. The rearrangement joins TRBV14 to TRBJ2-2; TRBD1 aligns across 7 bases. This CDR3 is built from 18 residues. In germline, CDR1 is SGHDN, CDR2 FVKESK. The V gene end was trimmed by 5 bases and the J gene end by 0 bases; junction bases not matched to a gene: 12. The variable domain in full, completed from reference TRBV14 and TRBJ2-2, reads EAGVTQFPSHSVIEKGQTVTLRCDPISGHDNLYWYRRVMGKEIKFLLHFVKESKQDESGMPNNRFLAERTGGTYSTLKVQPAELEDSGVYFCASSSRQGSRANTGELFFGEGSRLTVL.

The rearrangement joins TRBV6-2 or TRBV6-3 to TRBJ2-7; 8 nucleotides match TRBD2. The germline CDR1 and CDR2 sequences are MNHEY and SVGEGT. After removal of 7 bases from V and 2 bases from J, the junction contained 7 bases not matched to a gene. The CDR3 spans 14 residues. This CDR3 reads CASTLSGSPYEQYF. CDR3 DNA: TGTGCCAGCACCCTAAGCGGGAGTCCCTACGAGCAGTACTTC.

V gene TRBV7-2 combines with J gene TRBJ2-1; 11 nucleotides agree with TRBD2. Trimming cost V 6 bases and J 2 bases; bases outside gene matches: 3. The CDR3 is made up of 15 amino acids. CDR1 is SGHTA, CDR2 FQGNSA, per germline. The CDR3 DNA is TGTGCCAGCAGGGGGACTAGCGGAACCTACAATGAGCAGTTCTTC. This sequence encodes CASRGTSGTYNEQFF.

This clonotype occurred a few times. The CDR3 loop reads CASTGRYDTQYF. DNA for the CDR3: TGTGCCAGCACCGGGCGCTATGATACGCAGTATTTT. V is TRBV12-3 or TRBV12-4 and J is TRBJ2-3; D ambiguous. V dropped 7 bases and J dropped 6 bases, with 11 bases sitting between them. The length of the CDR3 is 12 residues.

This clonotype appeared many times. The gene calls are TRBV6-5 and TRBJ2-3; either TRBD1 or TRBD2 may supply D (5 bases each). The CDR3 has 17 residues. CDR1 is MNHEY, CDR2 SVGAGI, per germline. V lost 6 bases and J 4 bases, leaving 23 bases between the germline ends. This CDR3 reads CASRRDPQGGSADTQYF. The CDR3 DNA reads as TGTGCCAGCAGACGGGATCCCCAGGGCGGTTCGGCAGATACGCAGTATTTT.

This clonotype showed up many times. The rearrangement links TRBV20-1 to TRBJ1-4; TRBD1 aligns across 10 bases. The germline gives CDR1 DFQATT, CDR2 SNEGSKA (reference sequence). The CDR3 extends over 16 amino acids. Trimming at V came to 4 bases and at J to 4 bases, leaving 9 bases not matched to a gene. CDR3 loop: CSAIRTGGGVNEKLFF. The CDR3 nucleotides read TGCAGTGCTATCAGGACAGGGGGAGGGGTTAATGAAAAACTGTTTTTT.